This T cell receptor (beta chain) was identified in a study of T cell clonality in common variable immunodeficiency. Profiling relied on immunoSEQ multiplex PCR, and the TCRdb table lists in-frame clones only, not all of them. Singletons are absent from the sample, which has roughly 40,000 clones. Overall study findings and caveats: Compared with healthy controls, CVID subjects showed increased TCRbeta clonality, mostly in about a third. Common variable immunodeficiency TCR beta sequences reportedly had fewer deletions and N-nucleotide insertions. Repertoire-complication correlations in CVID were limited by patient heterogeneity.

CDR1 and CDR2 from the germline V gene are MNHEY and SVGEGT. The CDR3 consists of 14 residues. V lost 5 bases and J lost 0; bases outside the gene matches: 3. This clone was recorded at least ten times. Its antigen is as yet unknown. Read coverage stops 3 residues before the CDR3 terminus; the germline J gene supplies the remainder. The sequencing sample was made of peripheral blood mononuclear cells. This clonotype originated in a human donor with common variable immunodeficiency. The chain joins TRBV6-2 or TRBV6-3 to TRBJ2-7; TRBD1 agrees at 8 bases. The sequenced CDR3 bases are TGTGCCAGCAGTCTACAGGGGGGCTCCTACGAG. Residues: CASSLQGGSYE. The full CDR3 sequence reads CASSLQGGSYEQYF.